This TCR beta chain comes out of a study of cytomegalovirus exposure and HLA in healthy donors. The PCR ran on 60 Vbeta and 13 Jbeta primers. The method was immunoSEQ multiplex PCR; TCRdb's version includes in-frame clones alone and lacks a portion of them. This sample has around 140,000 clones, with about 75% found just once. The donors (healthy individuals) were bone marrow donors. This CDR3 region has 13 residues. Germline V gives CDR1 MNHEY, CDR2 SVGAGI. This clone was seen only once. The clonotype originates from a woman in her 40s in good health and CMV-seronegative. Sequences were obtained from PBMCs. The chain carries TRBV6-5 and TRBJ2-7; 8 bases map to TRBD2. This chain's CDR3 is CAVGGGGRLEQYF. CDR3 DNA: TGTGCTGTCGGGGGGGGCGGTCGGCTCGAGCAGTACTTC.